The 21 T cell receptor beta chains below all came from one sample that was sequenced in a study of CD8 T cells in Susac syndrome (dated by TCRdb to between 2018 and 2021). The receptor library was made with the immunoSEQ multiplex PCR assay. RNA was extracted using the RNeasy kit, and about 0.5 to 1 ug of the RNA was reverse transcribed with random hexamers. TCRdb cleaned the public reads at Q25 with fastp, built clones with MiXCR and kept in-frame beta chains. Identical CDR3 protein sequences are pooled into one entry, listed with their most common genes and DNA. The sample table lists approximately 170,000 distinct CDR3 sequences, about 92% of them with a count of one. The leading ten clones occupy 0.08% of the sample. Specimen: CD4+ T cells from PBMCs. These receptors all stem from a human donor in good health.

The rearrangement links TRBV7-9 to TRBJ1-1, with TRBD1 as a possible D gene (5 bases). V was cut by 5 bases and J by 6 bases, with 13 bases left in between. Germline assignment: CDR1 SEHNR and CDR2 FQNEAQ (reference sequence). The CDR3 is 13 amino acids. CDR3 DNA sequence: TGTGCCAGCAGCGCAGGGATTCGCTCTGAAGCTTTCTTT. This translates into CASSAGIRSEAFF.

The V and J genes are TRBV7-3 and TRBJ2-6; D remains ambiguous. The ends were cut back, 4 bases at V and 1 base at J, with 8 bases in the middle. The germline CDR1 and CDR2 sequences are SGHTA and FQGTGA. CDR3 length: 15 amino acids. Written as DNA, the CDR3 is TGTGCCAGCAGCTCCGGGTGGTCTGGGGCCAACGTCCTGACTTTC. Translating it yields CASSSGWSGANVLTF.

The genes are TRBV5-4 and TRBJ2-2; maybe TRBD2 (6 bases). The CDR3 has 13 residues. Germline V gene lookup returns CDR1 SGHNT and CDR2 YYREEE (reference sequence). The CDR3 spells CAARAGPGGELFF. CDR3 nucleotides: TGTGCAGCCAGGGCGGGACCCGGCGGGGAGCTGTTTTTT.

The rearrangement uses TRBV6-5 and TRBJ1-6; TRBD1 matches 10 bases. This CDR3 comprises 15 residues. The germline V gene encodes CDR1 MNHEY and CDR2 SVGAGI. The V segment lost 2 bases and the J segment 10 bases; nucleotides outside the gene matches: 5. The CDR3 spells CASSYGTGAYSPLHF. For the CDR3, the DNA is TGTGCCAGCAGTTACGGGACAGGGGCGTACTCACCCCTCCACTTT.

The chain uses TRBV5-1 and TRBJ1-1, with 8 nucleotides matching TRBD1. This CDR3 has 14 amino acids. Per germline, CDR1 SGHRS and CDR2 YFSETQ. With V trimmed by 7 bases and J by 5 bases, 10 bases remained unmatched. CDR3 DNA sequence: TGCGCCAGCTCAAACTGGACAGGGTTGACTGAAGCTTTCTTT. This codes for CASSNWTGLTEAFF.

CDR3 DNA: TGTGCCACCAGTGATTCGGGACAGGGGGCCGACGAGCAGTACTTC. Its translation is CATSDSGQGADEQYF. J is TRBJ2-7 and V is TRBV24-1; 12 bases align to TRBD1. The V gene end was trimmed by 2 bases and the J gene end by 5 bases; junction bases not matched to a gene: 3. This CDR3 comprises 15 residues. From germline, CDR1 is KGHDR and CDR2 SFDVKD.

The rearrangement links TRBV7-2 to TRBJ2-7, with 7 positions matching TRBD1. V lost 5 bases to trimming and J lost 0 bases; unmatched junction nucleotides: 1. Germline assignment: CDR1 SGHTA and CDR2 FQGNSA. There are 13 residues in the CDR3. The CDR3 reads CASSGTDSYEQYF. CDR3 bases: TGTGCCAGCAGCGGGACAGACTCCTACGAGCAGTACTTC. Drawing the rest from reference TRBV7-2 and TRBJ2-7, the complete variable domain is GAGVSQSPSNKVTEKGKDVELRCDPISGHTALYWYRQSLGQGLEFLIYFQGNSAPDKSGLPSDRFSAERTGGSVSTLTIQRTQQEDSAVYLCASSGTDSYEQYFGPGTRLTVT.

This chain connects TRBV3-1 to TRBJ2-7, with 7 positions matching TRBD1. There are 16 residues in the CDR3. The V gene's germline CDR1 is LGHDT and CDR2 YNNKEL (reference sequence). The junction had 12 bases not matched to a gene; V was cut back by 3 bases and J by 4 bases. The CDR3 reads CASSHGTGTVKYEQYF. The CDR3 region has the DNA TGTGCCAGCAGCCACGGCACTGGGACAGTGAAGTACGAGCAGTACTTC.

The chain couples TRBV19 to TRBJ2-2; no clear D. V was clipped by 5 bases and J by 6 bases, with 19 bases between them. CDR1 and CDR2 from the germline V gene are LNHDA and SQIVND (reference sequence). CDR3 length: 16 amino acids. CDR3 sequence reads: CASSPGPWGDAGELFF. The CDR3 bases are TGTGCCAGTAGTCCGGGCCCTTGGGGTGACGCCGGGGAGCTGTTTTTT.

The chain couples TRBV7-9 to TRBJ1-2, with 7 bases matching TRBD1. Germline assignment: CDR1 SEHNR and CDR2 FQNEAQ (reference sequence). CDR3 length equals 13 residues. V was pared by 1 base and J by 6 bases, with 2 bases of the junction left unmatched. The CDR3 bases are TGTGCCAGCAGCTTAGTGCAGGGGGATGGCTACACCTTC. Translation gives CASSLVQGDGYTF. Drawing the rest from reference TRBV7-9 and TRBJ1-2, the complete variable domain is DTGVSQNPRHKITKRGQNVTFRCDPISEHNRLYWYRQTLGQGPEFLTYFQNEAQLEKSRLLSDRFSAERPKGSFSTLEIQRTEQGDSAMYLCASSLVQGDGYTFGSGTRLTVV.

This clonotype occurred once. The chain employs TRBV20-1 and TRBJ2-3; a weak D match, TRBD1 (6 bases). Trimming pared 5 bases from V and 0 bases from J, leaving 15 bases between. CDR1 and CDR2 (germline): DFQATT, SNEGSKA (reference sequence). The CDR3 is 15 residues long. The CDR3 nucleotides are TGCAGTGCTCCTGGGGGCAGCCTAAGCACAGATACGCAGTATTTT. This translates into CSAPGGSLSTDTQYF.

This sequence joins TRBV7-9 and TRBJ1-5; D is undetermined. The germline V gene has CDR1 SEHNR and CDR2 FQNEAQ (reference sequence). The germline V and J ends were trimmed by 1 base and 0 bases, with 4 bases remaining between them. This CDR3 spans 14 amino acids. The DNA of the CDR3 is TGTGCCAGCAGCTTAGAGATTAGCAATCAGCCCCAGCATTTT. Translating it yields CASSLEISNQPQHF. Filled out from reference TRBV7-9 and TRBJ1-5, the complete variable domain reads DTGVSQNPRHKITKRGQNVTFRCDPISEHNRLYWYRQTLGQGPEFLTYFQNEAQLEKSRLLSDRFSAERPKGSFSTLEIQRTEQGDSAMYLCASSLEISNQPQHFGDGTRLSIL.

This clonotype has just one count. The chain recombines TRBV4-1 with TRBJ2-7, with 11 bases matching TRBD2. From germline, CDR1 is MGHRA and CDR2 YSYEKL. V dropped 0 bases and J dropped 2; count of bases not matched to a gene: 9. The CDR3 consists of 18 residues. DNA of the CDR3: TGCGCCAGCAGCCAAGACCCGCTAGCGGGAGGTGCGACCTACGAGCAGTACTTC. Its translation is CASSQDPLAGGATYEQYF.

The gene calls are TRBV2 and TRBJ1-2, with D unresolved. Looked up from germline, CDR1 is SNHLY and CDR2 is FYNNEI. Trimming left V 2 bases short and J 8 bases short, with 12 bases between. The CDR3 is 13 amino acids. Here the CDR3 DNA reads TGTGCCAGCAGTGAAAATGGGCAGGTCGGCTACACCTTC. Its translation is CASSENGQVGYTF.

This chain connects TRBV7-9 to TRBJ1-1; the match to TRBD1 covers 12 bases. The J segment lost 5 bases and the V segment lost 6 bases, leaving 7 bases of the junction unmatched. CDR1 is SEHNR, CDR2 FQNEAQ, per germline (reference sequence). This CDR3 contains 15 residues. CDR3: CASRHRDRGRTEAFF. The CDR3 DNA is TGTGCCAGCAGGCACAGGGACAGGGGGCGGACTGAAGCTTTCTTT.

The CDR3 here is CASSQDRLSGGGEQYF. DNA of the CDR3: TGCGCCAGCAGCCAAGACAGGCTATCGGGGGGGGGCGAGCAGTACTTC. The gene calls are TRBV4-3 and TRBJ2-7; the match to TRBD2 covers 8 bases. Per the germline V gene, CDR1 is LGHNA and CDR2 is YSLEER. The CDR3 extends over 16 amino acids. V gave up 0 bases and J gave up 6 bases; unmatched junction bases: 10.

CDR3 region: CAIHRAGTSGEQYF. The CDR3 region has the DNA TGTGCCATCCATCGGGCCGGGACCTCAGGGGAGCAGTACTTC. The genes are TRBV6-2 or TRBV6-3 and TRBJ2-7; D possibly matches TRBD1 or TRBD2 (5 bases each). V was shortened by 10 bases and J by 7 bases, with 23 bases between the two germline ends. This CDR3 is built from 14 residues. Germline values: CDR1 MNHEY, CDR2 SVGEGT.

This sequence joins TRBV20-1 and TRBJ1-5; D ambiguous. CDR1 is DFQATT and CDR2 is SNEGSKA in the germline V gene (reference sequence). Trimming stripped 3 bases from V and 0 bases from J, with 12 bases between. The CDR3 contains 15 residues. The CDR3 region is CSASPGTSSNQPQHF. The CDR3 DNA sequence: TGCAGTGCTAGTCCCGGCACAAGTAGCAATCAGCCCCAGCATTTT.

This clonotype was seen a single time. The V and J genes are TRBV6-1 and TRBJ1-5; TRBD1 is a possible D gene (5 bases). Germline V gene sequence: CDR1 MNHNS, CDR2 SASEGT. Trimming took off 7 bases at V and 4 bases at J, with 14 bases between the two ends. This CDR3 has 14 residues. The CDR3 bases are TGTGCCAGCACCTCGTCGGGGCCAAATCAGCCCCAGCATTTT. Translating it yields CASTSSGPNQPQHF.

The V gene is TRBV7-9, the J gene TRBJ2-3; the D gene is possibly TRBD2 (6 bases). V lost 5 bases to trimming and J lost 0 bases, with 9 bases between them. The CDR3 consists of 14 residues. Germline V lookup: CDR1 SEHNR, CDR2 FQNEAQ (reference sequence). The CDR3 nucleotides read TGTGCCAGCAGCATGGGACTTAGCACAGATACGCAGTATTTT. It encodes CASSMGLSTDTQYF.

V gene TRBV2 combines with J gene TRBJ1-2; D uncertain. The germline V and J ends were trimmed by 1 base and 4 bases, with 7 bases remaining between them. The CDR3 extends over 13 amino acids. Germline CDR1 and CDR2: SNHLY and FYNNEI. CDR3 region: CASSEGPGYGYTF. Here the CDR3 DNA reads TGTGCCAGCAGTGAAGGGCCCGGCTATGGCTACACCTTC. The complete variable domain, with remaining parts taken from reference TRBV2 and TRBJ1-2, reads EPEVTQTPSHQVTQMGQEVILRCVPISNHLYFYWYRQILGQKVEFLVSFYNNEISEKSEIFDDQFSVERPDGSNFTLKIRSTKLEDSAMYFCASSEGPGYGYTFGSGTRLTVV.